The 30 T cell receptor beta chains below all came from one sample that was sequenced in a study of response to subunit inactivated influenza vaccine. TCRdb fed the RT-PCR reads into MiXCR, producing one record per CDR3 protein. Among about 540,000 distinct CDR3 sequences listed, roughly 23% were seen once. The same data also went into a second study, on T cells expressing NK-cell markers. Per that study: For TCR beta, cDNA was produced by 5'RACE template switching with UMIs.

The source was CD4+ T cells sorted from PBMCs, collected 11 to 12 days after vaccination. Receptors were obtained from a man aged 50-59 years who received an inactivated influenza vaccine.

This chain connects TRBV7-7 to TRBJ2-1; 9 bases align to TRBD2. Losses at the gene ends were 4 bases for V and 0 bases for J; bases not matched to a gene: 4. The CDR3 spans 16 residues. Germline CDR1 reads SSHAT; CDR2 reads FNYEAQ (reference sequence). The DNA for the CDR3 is TGTGCCAGCAGCTCCTCTAGCGGGATCTCCTACAATGAGCAGTTCTTC. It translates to CASSSSSGISYNEQFF.

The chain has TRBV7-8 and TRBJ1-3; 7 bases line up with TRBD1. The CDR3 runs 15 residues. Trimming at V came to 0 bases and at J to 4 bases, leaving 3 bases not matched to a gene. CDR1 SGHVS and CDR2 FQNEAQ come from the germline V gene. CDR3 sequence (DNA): TGTGCCAGCAGCTTAGCCCCGGGACAGGGAAACACCATATATTTT. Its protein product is CASSLAPGQGNTIYF.

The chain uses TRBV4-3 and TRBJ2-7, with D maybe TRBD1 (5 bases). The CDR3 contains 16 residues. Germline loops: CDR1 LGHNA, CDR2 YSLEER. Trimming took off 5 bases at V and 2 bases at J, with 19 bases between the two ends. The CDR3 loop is CASSSSRGSYTYEQYF. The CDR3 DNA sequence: TGCGCCAGCAGCTCCTCAAGGGGCAGTTACACCTACGAGCAGTACTTC.

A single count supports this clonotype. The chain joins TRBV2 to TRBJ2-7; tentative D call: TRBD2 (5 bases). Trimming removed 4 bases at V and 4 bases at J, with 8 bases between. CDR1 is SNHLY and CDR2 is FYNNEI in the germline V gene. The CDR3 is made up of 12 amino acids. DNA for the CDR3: TGTGCCAGCAGTGGAGGGTTGTACGAGCAGTACTTC. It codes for CASSGGLYEQYF.

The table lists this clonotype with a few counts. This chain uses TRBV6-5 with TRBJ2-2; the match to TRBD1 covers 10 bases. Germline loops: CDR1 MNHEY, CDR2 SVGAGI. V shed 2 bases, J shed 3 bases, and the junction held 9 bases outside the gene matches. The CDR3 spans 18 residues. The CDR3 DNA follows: TGTGCCAGCAGTTACGGCAGAGGGACAGGGGTATACACCGGGGAGCTGTTTTTT. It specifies CASSYGRGTGVYTGELFF.

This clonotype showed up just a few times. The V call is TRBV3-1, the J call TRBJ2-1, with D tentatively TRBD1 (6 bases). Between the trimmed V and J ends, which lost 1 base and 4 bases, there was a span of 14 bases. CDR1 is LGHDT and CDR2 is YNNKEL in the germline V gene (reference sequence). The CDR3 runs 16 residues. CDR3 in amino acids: CASSQGTAGRYNEQFF. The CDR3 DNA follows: TGTGCCAGCAGCCAAGGGACAGCAGGGCGGTACAATGAGCAGTTCTTC.

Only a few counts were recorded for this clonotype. In nucleotides, the CDR3 is TGCGCCAGCAGGAAGGCACGGGATGAGGATCAGCCCCAGCATTTT. Its protein product is CASRKARDEDQPQHF. This chain joins TRBV5-1 and TRBJ1-5; D is uncertain. Deletions cut 5 bases from V and 5 bases from J, with 17 bases between. Germline V CDR1 and CDR2: SGHRS, YFSETQ. This CDR3 region has 15 residues.

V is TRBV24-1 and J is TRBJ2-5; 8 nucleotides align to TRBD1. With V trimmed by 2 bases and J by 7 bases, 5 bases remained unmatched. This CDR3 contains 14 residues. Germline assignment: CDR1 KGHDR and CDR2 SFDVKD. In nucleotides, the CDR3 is TGTGCCACCAGTGATTCTGGACAGGGTGGGACCCAGTACTTC. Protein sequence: CATSDSGQGGTQYF.

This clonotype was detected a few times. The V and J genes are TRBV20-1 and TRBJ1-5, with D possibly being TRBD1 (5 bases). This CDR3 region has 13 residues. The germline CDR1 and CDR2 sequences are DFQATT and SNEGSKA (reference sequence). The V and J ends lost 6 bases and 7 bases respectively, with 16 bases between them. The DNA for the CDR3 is TGCAGTGCCAGCGCGGGGACCGGGCAGCCCCAGCATTTT. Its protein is CSASAGTGQPQHF.

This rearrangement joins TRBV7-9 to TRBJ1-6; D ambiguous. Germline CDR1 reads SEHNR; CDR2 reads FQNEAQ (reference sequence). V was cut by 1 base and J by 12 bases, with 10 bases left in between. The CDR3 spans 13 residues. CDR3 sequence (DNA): TGTGCCAGCAGCTTAGGCCCCGTGGTACCCCTCCACTTT. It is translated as CASSLGPVVPLHF.

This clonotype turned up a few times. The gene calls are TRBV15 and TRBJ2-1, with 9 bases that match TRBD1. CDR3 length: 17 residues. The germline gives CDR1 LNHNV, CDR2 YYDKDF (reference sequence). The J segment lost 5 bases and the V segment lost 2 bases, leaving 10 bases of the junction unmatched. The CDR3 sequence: CATSRRPGQGMDNEQFF. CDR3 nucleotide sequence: TGTGCCACCAGCAGACGTCCGGGACAGGGTATGGACAATGAGCAGTTCTTC.

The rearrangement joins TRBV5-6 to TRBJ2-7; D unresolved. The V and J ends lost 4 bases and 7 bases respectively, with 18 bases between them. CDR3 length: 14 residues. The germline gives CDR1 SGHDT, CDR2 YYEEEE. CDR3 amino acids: CASSISPEAREQYF. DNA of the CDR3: TGTGCCAGCAGCATCTCTCCTGAGGCCCGGGAGCAGTACTTC.

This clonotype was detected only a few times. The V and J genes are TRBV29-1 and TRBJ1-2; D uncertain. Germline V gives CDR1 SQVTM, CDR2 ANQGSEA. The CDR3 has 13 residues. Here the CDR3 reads CSARVADNLGYTF. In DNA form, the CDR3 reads TGCAGTGCTAGAGTAGCGGATAACCTTGGCTACACCTTC.

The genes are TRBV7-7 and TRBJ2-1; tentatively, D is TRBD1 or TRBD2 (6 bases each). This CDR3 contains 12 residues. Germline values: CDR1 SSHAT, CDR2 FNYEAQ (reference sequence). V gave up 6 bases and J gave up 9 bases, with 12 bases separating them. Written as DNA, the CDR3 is TGTGCCAGCAGTTCAGAGGGGGGTGAGCAGTTCTTC. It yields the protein CASSSEGGEQFF.

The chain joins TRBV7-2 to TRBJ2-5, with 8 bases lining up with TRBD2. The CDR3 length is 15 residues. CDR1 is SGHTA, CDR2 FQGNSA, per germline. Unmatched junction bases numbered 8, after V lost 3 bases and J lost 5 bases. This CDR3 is CASSFTGTRSETQYF. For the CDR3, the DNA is TGTGCCAGCAGCTTTACCGGGACTAGATCTGAGACCCAGTACTTC. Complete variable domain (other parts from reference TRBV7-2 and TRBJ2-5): GAGVSQSPSNKVTEKGKDVELRCDPISGHTALYWYRQSLGQGLEFLIYFQGNSAPDKSGLPSDRFSAERTGGSVSTLTIQRTQQEDSAVYLCASSFTGTRSETQYFGPGTRLLVL.

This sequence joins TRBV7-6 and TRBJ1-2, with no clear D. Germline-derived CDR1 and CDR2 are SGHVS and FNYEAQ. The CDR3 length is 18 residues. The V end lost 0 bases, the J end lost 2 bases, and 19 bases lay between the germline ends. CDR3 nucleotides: TGTGCCAGCAGCTTAGCGAAGTGGAGTGGGCGGGAGAACTATGGCTACACCTTC. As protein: CASSLAKWSGRENYGYTF.

The CDR3 nucleotides are TGTGCCAGCAGCTTAACGTCAGGGGCGCCCCCCGGGGAGCTGTTTTTT. Translation: CASSLTSGAPPGELFF. The rearrangement links TRBV7-6 to TRBJ2-2; maybe TRBD1 (6 bases). V was shortened by 2 bases and J by 6 bases, with 16 bases between the two germline ends. This CDR3 is 16 amino acids long. Germline lookup yields CDR1 SGHVS and CDR2 FNYEAQ.

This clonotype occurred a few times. DNA of the CDR3: TGCAGCGGGGGACAGGGGTTAACCGGGGAGCTGTTTTTT. It encodes CSGGQGLTGELFF. The V and J genes are TRBV29-1 and TRBJ2-2, with 10 positions matching TRBD1. CDR1 is SQVTM, CDR2 ANQGSEA, per germline. The CDR3 extends over 13 amino acids. Losses at the gene ends were 7 bases for V and 5 bases for J; bases not matched to a gene: 4.

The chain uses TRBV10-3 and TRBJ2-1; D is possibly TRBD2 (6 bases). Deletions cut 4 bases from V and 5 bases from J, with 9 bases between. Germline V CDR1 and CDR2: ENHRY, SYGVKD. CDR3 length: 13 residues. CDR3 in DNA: TGTGCCATCAGTGCTCAGCGGGACAATGAGCAGTTCTTC. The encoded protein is CAISAQRDNEQFF.

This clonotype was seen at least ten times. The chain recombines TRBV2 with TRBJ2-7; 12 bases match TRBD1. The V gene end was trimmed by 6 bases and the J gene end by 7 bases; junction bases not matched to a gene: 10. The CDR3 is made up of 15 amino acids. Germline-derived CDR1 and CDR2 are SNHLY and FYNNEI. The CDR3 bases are TGTGCCAGCAGGGCGCCGGGACAGGGGGCGGGTGAGCAGTACTTC. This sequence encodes CASRAPGQGAGEQYF.

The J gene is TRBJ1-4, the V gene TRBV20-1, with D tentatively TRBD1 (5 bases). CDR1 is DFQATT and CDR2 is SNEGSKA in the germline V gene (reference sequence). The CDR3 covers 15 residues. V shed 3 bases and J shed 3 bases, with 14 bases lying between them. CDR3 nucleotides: TGCAGTGCTAGCCCTAGGAGGGGAGCTAATGAAAAACTGTTTTTT. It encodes CSASPRRGANEKLFF.

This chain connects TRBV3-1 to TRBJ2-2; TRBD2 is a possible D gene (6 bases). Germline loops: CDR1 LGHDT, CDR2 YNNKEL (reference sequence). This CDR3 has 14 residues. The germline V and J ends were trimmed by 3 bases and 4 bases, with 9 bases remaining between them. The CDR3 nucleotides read TGTGCCAGCAGCCAGGGACTTCGCACCGGGGAGCTGTTTTTT. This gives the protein CASSQGLRTGELFF.

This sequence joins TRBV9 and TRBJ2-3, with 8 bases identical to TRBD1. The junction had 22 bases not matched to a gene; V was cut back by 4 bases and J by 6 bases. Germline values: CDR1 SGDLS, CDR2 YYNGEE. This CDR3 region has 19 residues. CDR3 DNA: TGTGCCAGCAGCCCCCGACAGCGGACAGGGACCGGGGTGCCCGATACGCAGTATTTT. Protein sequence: CASSPRQRTGTGVPDTQYF. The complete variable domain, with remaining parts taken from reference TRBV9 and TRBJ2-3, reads DSGVTQTPKHLITATGQRVTLRCSPRSGDLSVYWYQQSLDQGLQFLIQYYNGEERAKGNILERFSAQQFPDLHSELNLSSLELGDSALYFCASSPRQRTGTGVPDTQYFGPGTRLTVL.

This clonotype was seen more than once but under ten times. CDR3 DNA sequence: TGTGCCAGCAGCCAAGAGGCAAACCTGGGGGAGCAGTACTTC. Translated: CASSQEANLGEQYF. The rearrangement joins TRBV4-2 to TRBJ2-7, with D unresolved. Trimming took off 0 bases at V and 7 bases at J, with 13 bases between the two ends. The CDR3 covers 14 residues. Germline V gives CDR1 LGHNA, CDR2 YNFKEQ.

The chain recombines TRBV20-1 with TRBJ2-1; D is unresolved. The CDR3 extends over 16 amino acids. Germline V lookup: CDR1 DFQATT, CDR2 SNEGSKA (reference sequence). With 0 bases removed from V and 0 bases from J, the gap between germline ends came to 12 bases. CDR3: CSARDLDSFSYNEQFF. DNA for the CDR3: TGCAGTGCTAGAGATCTAGACTCATTCTCCTACAATGAGCAGTTCTTC.

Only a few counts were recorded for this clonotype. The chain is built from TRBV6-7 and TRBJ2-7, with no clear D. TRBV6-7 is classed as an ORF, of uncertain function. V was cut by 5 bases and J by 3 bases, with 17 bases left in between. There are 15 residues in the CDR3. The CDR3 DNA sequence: TGTGCCAGCAGTCTCCCGAGTCCCCCATACTACGAGCAGTACTTC. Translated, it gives CASSLPSPPYYEQYF.

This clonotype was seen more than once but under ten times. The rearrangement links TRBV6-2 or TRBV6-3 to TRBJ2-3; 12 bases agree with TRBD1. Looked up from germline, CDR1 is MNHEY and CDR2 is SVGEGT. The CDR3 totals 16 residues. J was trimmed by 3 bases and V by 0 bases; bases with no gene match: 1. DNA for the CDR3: TGTGCCAGCAGTTACTCGGGACAGGGGGCGACAGATACGCAGTATTTT. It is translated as CASSYSGQGATDTQYF.

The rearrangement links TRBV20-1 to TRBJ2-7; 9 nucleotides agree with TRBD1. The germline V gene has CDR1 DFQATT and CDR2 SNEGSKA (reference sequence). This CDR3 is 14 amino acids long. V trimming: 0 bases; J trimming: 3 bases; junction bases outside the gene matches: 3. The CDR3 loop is CSAREAGQGYEQYF. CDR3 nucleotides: TGCAGTGCTAGAGAGGCGGGACAGGGCTACGAGCAGTACTTC.

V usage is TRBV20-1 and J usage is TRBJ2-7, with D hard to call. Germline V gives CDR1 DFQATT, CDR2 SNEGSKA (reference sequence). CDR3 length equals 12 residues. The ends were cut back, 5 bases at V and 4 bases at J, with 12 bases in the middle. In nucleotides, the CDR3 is TGCAGTGCTGAGGTAGACCGGTACGAGCAGTACTTC. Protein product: CSAEVDRYEQYF.

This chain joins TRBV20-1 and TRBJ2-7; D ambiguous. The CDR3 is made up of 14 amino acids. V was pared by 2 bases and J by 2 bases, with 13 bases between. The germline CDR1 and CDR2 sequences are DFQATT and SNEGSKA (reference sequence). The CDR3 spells CSARRRVSPYEQYF. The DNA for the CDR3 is TGCAGTGCTAGACGAAGGGTCTCCCCCTACGAGCAGTACTTC.